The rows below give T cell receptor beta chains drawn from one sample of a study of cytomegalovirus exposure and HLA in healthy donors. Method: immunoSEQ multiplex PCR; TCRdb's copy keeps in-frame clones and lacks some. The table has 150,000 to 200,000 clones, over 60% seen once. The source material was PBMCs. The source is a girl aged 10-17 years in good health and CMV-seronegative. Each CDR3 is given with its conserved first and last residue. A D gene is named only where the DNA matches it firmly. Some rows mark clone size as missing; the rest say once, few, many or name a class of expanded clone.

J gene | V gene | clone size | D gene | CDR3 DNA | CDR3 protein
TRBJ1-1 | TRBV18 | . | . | TGTGCCAGCTCCCTCGGCGGGGGGACGAACACTGAAGCTTTCTTT | CASSLGGGTNTEAFF
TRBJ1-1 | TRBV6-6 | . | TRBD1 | TGTGCCAGCAGTTACGGGACAGCTGAAGCTTTCTTT | CASSYGTAEAFF
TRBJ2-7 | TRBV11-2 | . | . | TGTGCCAGCAGCCTCGAGAGCGACTACGAGCAGTACTTC | CASSLESDYEQYF
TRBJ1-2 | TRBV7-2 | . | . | TGTGCCAGCAGCTTAAGTCAGATCTATGGCTACACCTTC | CASSLSQIYGYTF
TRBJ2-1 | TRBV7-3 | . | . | TGTGCCAGCAGCTTAAGCGACAGATGCTCCTACAATGAGCAGTTCTTC | CASSLSDRCSYNEQFF
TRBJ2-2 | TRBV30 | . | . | TGTGCCTGGAGTGTAATTTGGGGAGCGGACACCGGGGAGCTGTTTTTT | CAWSVIWGADTGELFF
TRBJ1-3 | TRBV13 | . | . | TGTGCCAGCAGCTTAGGAGTAGTGATGGCAGGGAAGGGAAACACCATATATTTT | CASSLGVVMAGKGNTIYF
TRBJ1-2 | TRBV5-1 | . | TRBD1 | TGCGCCAGCAGCGGCTCCGGGACAGGGGGCGCGAATGGCTACACCTTC | CASSGSGTGGANGYTF
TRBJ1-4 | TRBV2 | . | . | TGTGCCAGCAGGGGCAGGAATGAAAAACTGTTTTTT | CASRGRNEKLFF
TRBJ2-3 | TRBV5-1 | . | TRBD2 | TGCGCCAGCAGCTCCCGACTAGCTTACACAGATACGCAGTATTTT | CASSSRLAYTDTQYF
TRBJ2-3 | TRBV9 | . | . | TGTGCCAGCAGCGTCGGAACTAACCCTCTGGCAGATACGCAGTATTTT | CASSVGTNPLADTQYF
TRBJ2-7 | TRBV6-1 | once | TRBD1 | TGTGCCAGCAGCAGATGGGGACAGGGAGACTACGAGCAGTACTTC | CASSRWGQGDYEQYF
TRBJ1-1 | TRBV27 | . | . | TGTGCCAGCAGTCTATTACCCAGGGGCGGCACTGAAGCTTTCTTT | CASSLLPRGGTEAFF
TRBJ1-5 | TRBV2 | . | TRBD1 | TGTGCCAGCAGTGGCCAGGGGGTACGACAGCCCCAGCATTTT | CASSGQGVRQPQHF
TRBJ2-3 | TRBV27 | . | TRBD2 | TGTGCCAGCAGTTTAGGCCGACTAGCGGGGAGCACAGATACGCAGTATTTT | CASSLGRLAGSTDTQYF
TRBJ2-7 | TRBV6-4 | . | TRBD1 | TGTGCCAGCAGTGACGGGACAGCCACCTACGAGCAGTACTTC | CASSDGTATYEQYF
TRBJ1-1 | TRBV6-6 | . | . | TGTGCCAGCAGTTACCCTCGGGAATACACTGAAGCTTTCTTT | CASSYPREYTEAFF
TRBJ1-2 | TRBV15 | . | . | TGTGCCACCAGCAGTGGACAGTGGGGCTGGGGCTACACCTTC | CATSSGQWGWGYTF
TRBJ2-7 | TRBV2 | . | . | TGTGCCAGCGATTTGGGGGGGCCAACCTACGAGCAGTACTTC | CASDLGGPTYEQYF
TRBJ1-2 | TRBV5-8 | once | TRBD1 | TGTGCCAGCAGCCGACCAGGGGGGCGCGTGTATGGCTACACCTTC | CASSRPGGRVYGYTF
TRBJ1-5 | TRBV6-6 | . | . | TGTGCCAGTGACAGTTACAATCAGCCCCAGCATTTT | CASDSYNQPQHF
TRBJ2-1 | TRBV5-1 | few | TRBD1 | TGCGCCAGCAGCTTGGCGGAGACAGGGTTCGATGAGCAGTTCTTC | CASSLAETGFDEQFF
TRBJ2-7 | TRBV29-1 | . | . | . | CSVGGGTGLSYEQYF
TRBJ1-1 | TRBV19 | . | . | TGTGCCAGTAGCGTCAAGCGGGGCACTGAAGCTTTCTTT | CASSVKRGTEAFF
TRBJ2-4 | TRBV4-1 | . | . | TGCGCCAGCAGCCAACCCCTACAGGGAGACAAAAACATTCAGTACTTC | CASSQPLQGDKNIQYF
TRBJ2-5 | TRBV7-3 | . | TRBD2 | TGTGCCAGCAGCCCCACTAGCGAGGAGACCCAGTACTTC | CASSPTSEETQYF
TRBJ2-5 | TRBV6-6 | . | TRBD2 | TGTGCCAGCGGTCGGGGGGGGGCCGAGACCCAGTACTTC | CASGRGGAETQYF
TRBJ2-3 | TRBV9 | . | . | TGTGCCAGCAGCGTAGCTACGGGATGGAACACAGATACGCAGTATTTT | CASSVATGWNTDTQYF
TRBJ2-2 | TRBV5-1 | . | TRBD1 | TGCGCCAGCGGCTCTGGGACAGGGAGAAGTGGGACCGGGGAGCTGTTTTTT | CASGSGTGRSGTGELFF
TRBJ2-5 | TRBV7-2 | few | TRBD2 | TGTGCCAGCAGCTCCCGGCCTAGCGGGGGCACAGAGGCCCAGTACTTC | CASSSRPSGGTEAQYF
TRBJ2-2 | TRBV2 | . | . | TGTGCCAGCAGTGTACTTTTAACCGGGGAGCTGTTTTTT | CASSVLLTGELFF
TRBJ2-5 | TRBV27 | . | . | TGTGCCAGCGGAGGAGTAGGAGCATTAGAGACCCAGTACTTC | CASGGVGALETQYF
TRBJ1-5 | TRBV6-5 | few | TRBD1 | TGTGCCAGCAGTGACGACAGGGATCAGCCCCAGCATTTT | CASSDDRDQPQHF
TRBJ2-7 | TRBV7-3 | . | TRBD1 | TGTGCCAGCAGCTTAAAGGGGACAGGGGGAACTTCCTACGAGCAGTACTTC | CASSLKGTGGTSYEQYF
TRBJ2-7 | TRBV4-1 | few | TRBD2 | TGCGCCAGCAGCACAGTGGCGGGGGGGCTGTACGAGCAGTACTTC | CASSTVAGGLYEQYF
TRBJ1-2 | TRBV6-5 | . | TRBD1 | TGTGTCTCTATGATAGGACAGGGAAATTCTGGCTACACCTTC | CVSMIGQGNSGYTF
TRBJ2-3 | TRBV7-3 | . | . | TGTGCCAGCAGCTCCACAGGGCCAACAGATACGCAGTATTTT | CASSSTGPTDTQYF